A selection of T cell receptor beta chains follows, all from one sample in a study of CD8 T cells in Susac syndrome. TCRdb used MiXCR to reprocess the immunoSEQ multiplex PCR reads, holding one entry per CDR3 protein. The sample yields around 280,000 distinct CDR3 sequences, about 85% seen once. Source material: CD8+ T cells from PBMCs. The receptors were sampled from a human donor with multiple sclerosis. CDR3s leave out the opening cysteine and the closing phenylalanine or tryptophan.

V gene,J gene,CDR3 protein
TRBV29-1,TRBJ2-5,SVAPGSETQY
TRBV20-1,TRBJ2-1,SAAHSVTSPNEQF
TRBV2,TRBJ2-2,ASSRRTGIAGELF
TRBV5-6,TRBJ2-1,ASSPAGGGAYNEQF
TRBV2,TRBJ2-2,ASREFNGELF
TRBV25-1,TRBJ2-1,ASSVDHDEQF
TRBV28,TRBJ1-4,ASTPGQLNEKLF
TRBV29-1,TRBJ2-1,SVEGRAESSYNEQF
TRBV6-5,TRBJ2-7,ASSYSAGDYEQY
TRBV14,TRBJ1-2,ASSHRTGSYGYT
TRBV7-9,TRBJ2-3,ASTPFRDRATDTQY
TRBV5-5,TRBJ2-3,ASSAPEGLDTQY
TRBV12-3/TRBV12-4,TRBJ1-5,ASSHTTGQGSNQPQH
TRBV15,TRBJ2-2,ATSKTGWERTTGELF
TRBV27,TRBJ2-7,ASSFPGGAGREQY
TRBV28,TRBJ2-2,ASRGDGTYTGELF
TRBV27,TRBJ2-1,ASSWTGEVNEQF
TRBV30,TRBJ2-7,AWSSEYEQY
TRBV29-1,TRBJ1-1,SVRRDPTEAF
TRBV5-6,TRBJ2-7,ASSHDSSYEQY
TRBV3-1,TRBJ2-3,ASSPSEDTQY
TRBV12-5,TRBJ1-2,ASGPTGEGYT
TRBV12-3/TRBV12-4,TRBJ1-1,ASSSGGRAPHTEAF
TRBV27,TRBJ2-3,ASSGRDRGSDTQY
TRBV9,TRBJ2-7,ASSVSGRFREQY
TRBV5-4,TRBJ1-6,ASSLIPASNSPLH
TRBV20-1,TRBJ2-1,SARDTGVSYNEQF
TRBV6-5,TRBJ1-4,ASSYSGATNEKLF